The clone carrying this T cell receptor (beta chain) was seen a single time. These data originate in a study of control samples from healthy donors and cancer patients. Libraries were prepared by immunoSEQ multiplex PCR; TCRdb keeps only in-frame clonotypes and omits some of them. The sample records under 150,000 clones, over 85% being singletons. The sequencing input was blood. The source of this sequence is a man in his thirties or forties in good health.

The DNA of the CDR3 is TGTGCCAGCGGCCTTCGCGTTAACACCGGGGAGCTGTTTTTT. Amino acid sequence: CASGLRVNTGELFF. The V gene is TRBV2, the J gene TRBJ2-2; the D is unclear. This CDR3 spans 14 amino acids. CDR1 and CDR2 (germline): SNHLY, FYNNEI. Trimming cost V 8 bases and J 2 bases, with 12 bases left between them.